The clone carrying this T cell receptor (beta chain) was seen a few times. This record comes from a study of early T cells in non-severe SARS-CoV-2 infection. Looking at the study overall: Chains stayed unpaired after sequencing of bulk RNA from unsorted whole blood.

Each CDR3 protein gets one entry after TCRdb re-called the 5' RACE reads with MiXCR. Of around 60,000 distinct CDR3 sequences listed, about 11% were seen once; the top ten hold roughly 3%. Germline CDR1 KGHSH, CDR2 LQKENI. CDR3 length: 17 amino acids. V shed 3 bases and J shed 0 bases, with 17 bases lying between them. This chain links TRBV18 with TRBJ1-1; no firm D call. The clonotype was recovered from an adult who was a healthcare worker with PCR-confirmed SARS-CoV-2 infection or an uninfected control (not recorded which). Material: whole blood, obtained at baseline. As DNA, the CDR3 is TGTGCCAGCTCACCTGTGGGGATGGGAAGAATGAACACTGAAGCTTTCTTT. The encoded protein is CASSPVGMGRMNTEAFF.